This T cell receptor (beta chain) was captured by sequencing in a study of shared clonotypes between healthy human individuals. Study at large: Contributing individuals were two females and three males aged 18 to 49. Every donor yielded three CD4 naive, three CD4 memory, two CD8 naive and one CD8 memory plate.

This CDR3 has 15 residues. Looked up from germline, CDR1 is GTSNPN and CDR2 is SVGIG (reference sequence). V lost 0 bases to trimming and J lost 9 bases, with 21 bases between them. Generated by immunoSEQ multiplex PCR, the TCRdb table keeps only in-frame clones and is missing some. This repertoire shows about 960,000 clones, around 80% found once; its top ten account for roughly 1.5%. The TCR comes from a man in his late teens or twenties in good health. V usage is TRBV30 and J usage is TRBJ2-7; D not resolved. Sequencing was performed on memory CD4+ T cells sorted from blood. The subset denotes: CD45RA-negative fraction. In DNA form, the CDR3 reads TGTGCCTGGAGTGTACCCTGGACCACTAACGACCGGCAGTACTTC. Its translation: CAWSVPWTTNDRQYF. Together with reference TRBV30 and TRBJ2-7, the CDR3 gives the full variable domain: SQTIHQWPATLVQPVGSPLSLECTVEGTSNPNLYWYRQAAGRGLQLLFYSVGIGQISSEVPQNLSASRPQDRQFILSSKKLLLSDSGFYLCAWSVPWTTNDRQYFGPGTRLTVT.